A selection of T cell receptor beta chains follows, all from one sample in a study of blood T cell repertoires in COVID-19. Measured with immunoSEQ multiplex PCR; TCRdb has only the in-frame clones, and not every one. The sample records 150,000 to 200,000 clones, 88% being singletons. The sample consisted of peripheral blood. The receptor set was obtained from a man between 60 and 70 years old with acute or convalescent COVID-19. CDR3s include the opening cysteine and the closing phenylalanine or tryptophan. A D gene is named only where the DNA matches it firmly. Size tells how often a clone was seen (once, few, many) or the class of an expanded clone, and some rows leave it out.

j_gene: TRBJ2-5
abundance: .
d_gene: TRBD2
v_gene: TRBV9
CDR3nt: TGTGCCAGCAGCGTAGTCGCTAGCGGACAAGAGACCCAGTACTTC
CDR3aa: CASSVVASGQETQYF

j_gene: TRBJ2-5
abundance: once
d_gene: TRBD1
v_gene: TRBV19
CDR3nt: TGTGCCAGTAGTATAGTAGGGGCAGGGGGCCGGGTGGAGACCCAGTACTTC
CDR3aa: CASSIVGAGGRVETQYF

j_gene: TRBJ2-5
abundance: .
d_gene: .
v_gene: TRBV4-1
CDR3nt: TGCGCCAGCAGCCGTCCTAGAGGGTCAGCACAAGAGACCCAGTACTTC
CDR3aa: CASSRPRGSAQETQYF

j_gene: TRBJ2-1
abundance: .
d_gene: TRBD2
v_gene: TRBV10-2
CDR3nt: TGCGCCAGCAGGAGTAGCGGGGCATATGAGCAGTTCTTC
CDR3aa: CASRSSGAYEQFF

j_gene: TRBJ1-1
abundance: .
d_gene: .
v_gene: TRBV6-1
CDR3nt: TGTGCCAGCAGTGAAGCGCGAGGGACTGAAGCTTTCTTT
CDR3aa: CASSEARGTEAFF

j_gene: TRBJ1-4
abundance: .
d_gene: .
v_gene: TRBV9
CDR3nt: TGTGCCAGCAGCGATCAGGGAGGAAATGAAAAACTGTTTTTT
CDR3aa: CASSDQGGNEKLFF

j_gene: TRBJ1-2
abundance: .
d_gene: .
v_gene: TRBV19
CDR3nt: TGTGCCAGTAGTATAGATCCCCCTCCGAATCCCAGTCCCGGCTACACCTTC
CDR3aa: CASSIDPPPNPSPGYTF

j_gene: TRBJ1-2
abundance: .
d_gene: TRBD1
v_gene: TRBV6-1
CDR3nt: TGTGCCAGCAGTGAAAATGGGCAGGGGGCGTATGGCTACACCTTC
CDR3aa: CASSENGQGAYGYTF

j_gene: TRBJ2-3
abundance: few
d_gene: .
v_gene: TRBV24-1
CDR3nt: TGTGCCACCGCCGCCCTGGAAGGCGGGGCTGGAGATACGCAGTATTTT
CDR3aa: CATAALEGGAGDTQYF

j_gene: TRBJ2-2
abundance: once
d_gene: TRBD2
v_gene: TRBV2
CDR3nt: TGTGCCAGCTCGGGACTAGCGGGGGGCGATAACACCGGGGAGCTGTTTTTT
CDR3aa: CASSGLAGGDNTGELFF

j_gene: TRBJ1-1
abundance: .
d_gene: .
v_gene: TRBV4-3
CDR3nt: TGCGCCAGCAGCCACTCCGGGACACCGAACACTGAAGCTTTCTTT
CDR3aa: CASSHSGTPNTEAFF

j_gene: TRBJ2-7
abundance: .
d_gene: TRBD1
v_gene: TRBV19
CDR3nt: TGTGCCAGTAGTATTGCAGGGGGCTCCTACGAGCAGTACTTC
CDR3aa: CASSIAGGSYEQYF

j_gene: TRBJ1-5
abundance: .
d_gene: TRBD1
v_gene: TRBV19
CDR3nt: TGTGCCAGTAGTATGGAAGGGGGCAACAATCAGCCCCAGCATTTT
CDR3aa: CASSMEGGNNQPQHF

j_gene: TRBJ2-1
abundance: .
d_gene: TRBD2
v_gene: TRBV18
CDR3nt: TGTGCCAGCTCACCGGGACTAGAAACCAATGAGCAGTTCTTC
CDR3aa: CASSPGLETNEQFF

j_gene: TRBJ2-2
abundance: once
d_gene: TRBD2
v_gene: TRBV5-1
CDR3nt: TGCGCCAGCAGCTTGGACCTAGCGGGGGTCGGCGGGGAGCTGTTTTTT
CDR3aa: CASSLDLAGVGGELFF

j_gene: TRBJ1-2
abundance: .
d_gene: .
v_gene: TRBV30
CDR3nt: TGTGCCTGGAGTGTGGGCGGCGGGGTGGATGGCTACACCTTC
CDR3aa: CAWSVGGGVDGYTF

j_gene: TRBJ1-3
abundance: .
d_gene: .
v_gene: TRBV12-3/TRBV12-4
CDR3nt: TGTGCCAGCAGTTCGGGACTGACCATATATTTT
CDR3aa: CASSSGLTIYF

j_gene: TRBJ2-3
abundance: .
d_gene: TRBD2
v_gene: TRBV6-2/TRBV6-3
CDR3nt: TGTGCCACCAGTTTGGGGGGGACCACAGATACGCAGTATTTT
CDR3aa: CATSLGGTTDTQYF

j_gene: TRBJ1-1
abundance: .
d_gene: .
v_gene: TRBV20-1
CDR3nt: TGCAGTGCTAAGAGTAACACTGAAGCTTTCTTT
CDR3aa: CSAKSNTEAFF

j_gene: TRBJ2-1
abundance: .
d_gene: TRBD1
v_gene: TRBV2
CDR3nt: TGTGCCAGCAGTCCAGACAGGGGCGCCTACAATGAGCAGTTCTTC
CDR3aa: CASSPDRGAYNEQFF

j_gene: TRBJ1-2
abundance: few
d_gene: .
v_gene: TRBV7-2
CDR3nt: TGTGCCAGCAGCTTAGAAGCAGGGACACGGGGCTACACCTTC
CDR3aa: CASSLEAGTRGYTF

j_gene: TRBJ2-3
abundance: .
d_gene: TRBD1
v_gene: TRBV5-4
CDR3nt: TGTGCCAGCAGCCTCGACAGGGGCAGGGGAGATACGCAGTATTTT
CDR3aa: CASSLDRGRGDTQYF

j_gene: TRBJ1-1
abundance: .
d_gene: .
v_gene: TRBV13
CDR3nt: TGTGCCAGCAGCTCCATTGGACAGACCATGAACACTGAAGCTTTCTTT
CDR3aa: CASSSIGQTMNTEAFF

j_gene: TRBJ1-2
abundance: .
d_gene: TRBD1
v_gene: TRBV2
CDR3nt: TGTGCCAGCAGTGAACAGGGGGATGGCTACACCTTC
CDR3aa: CASSEQGDGYTF

j_gene: TRBJ1-1
abundance: .
d_gene: .
v_gene: TRBV11-3
CDR3nt: TGTGCCAGCAGCCGAGGGTCGAACACTGAAGCTTTCTTT
CDR3aa: CASSRGSNTEAFF

j_gene: TRBJ1-2
abundance: .
d_gene: .
v_gene: TRBV10-2
CDR3nt: TGCGCCAGCAGTGATGGGGGCTCTAACTATGGCTACACCTTC
CDR3aa: CASSDGGSNYGYTF

j_gene: TRBJ1-5
abundance: .
d_gene: TRBD1
v_gene: TRBV19
CDR3nt: TGTGCCAGTAGTTGGACAGGGAGGTCGAGTCAGCCCCAGCATTTT
CDR3aa: CASSWTGRSSQPQHF

j_gene: TRBJ1-1
abundance: once
d_gene: TRBD1
v_gene: TRBV9
CDR3nt: TGTGCCAGCAGCGCCAGGACAGGGGGATACACTGAAGCTTTCTTT
CDR3aa: CASSARTGGYTEAFF

j_gene: TRBJ2-5
abundance: .
d_gene: TRBD1
v_gene: TRBV3-1/TRBV3-2
CDR3nt: TGTGCCAGCACCCTCGGACAGGGAGGAGAGACCCAGTACTTC
CDR3aa: CASTLGQGGETQYF

j_gene: TRBJ1-1
abundance: .
d_gene: .
v_gene: TRBV7-9
CDR3nt: TGTGCCAGCAGCTTGAGGACTGAAGCTTTCTTT
CDR3aa: CASSLRTEAFF

j_gene: TRBJ1-1
abundance: .
d_gene: .
v_gene: TRBV7-3
CDR3nt: TGTGCCAGCAGTCTTACAGGGTTGACTGAAGCTTTCTTT
CDR3aa: CASSLTGLTEAFF

j_gene: TRBJ2-3
abundance: .
d_gene: TRBD2
v_gene: TRBV29-1
CDR3nt: TGCAGCGTCCAGGGACTAGCGGGACTCACAGATACGCAGTATTTT
CDR3aa: CSVQGLAGLTDTQYF

j_gene: TRBJ1-2
abundance: .
d_gene: .
v_gene: TRBV5-1
CDR3nt: TGCGCCAGCAGCCCCCAGGGGAACTATGGCTACACCTTC
CDR3aa: CASSPQGNYGYTF

j_gene: TRBJ1-5
abundance: .
d_gene: .
v_gene: TRBV11-2
CDR3nt: TGTGCCAGCAGCTTAGAGCCAGGGCTTGAACAGCCCCAGCATTTT
CDR3aa: CASSLEPGLEQPQHF

j_gene: TRBJ1-5
abundance: .
d_gene: .
v_gene: TRBV2
CDR3nt: TGTGCCAGCGGGGAGGATCGCAATCAGCCCCAGCATTTT
CDR3aa: CASGEDRNQPQHF

j_gene: TRBJ1-3
abundance: .
d_gene: TRBD1
v_gene: TRBV4-2
CDR3nt: TGTGCCAGCAGCCAAGATCTGGAGACAGGGGGTCGAAACACCATATATTTT
CDR3aa: CASSQDLETGGRNTIYF

j_gene: TRBJ1-1
abundance: once
d_gene: .
v_gene: TRBV5-4
CDR3nt: TGTGCCAGCAGCAGTCCAGGGAACACTGAAGCTTTCTTT
CDR3aa: CASSSPGNTEAFF

j_gene: TRBJ1-1
abundance: .
d_gene: TRBD1
v_gene: TRBV30
CDR3nt: TGTGCCTGGAGTACCGGACAGGGGACTGAAGCTTTCTTT
CDR3aa: CAWSTGQGTEAFF

j_gene: TRBJ2-1
abundance: .
d_gene: TRBD1
v_gene: TRBV5-1
CDR3nt: TGCGCCAGCAGCTACAGGCTCAACAGGGGTGCCTACAATGAGCAGTTCTTC
CDR3aa: CASSYRLNRGAYNEQFF

j_gene: TRBJ1-5
abundance: .
d_gene: .
v_gene: TRBV27
CDR3nt: TGTGCCAGCAGGGCCGATGGGGGCTTGGACAATCAGCCCCAGCATTTT
CDR3aa: CASRADGGLDNQPQHF

j_gene: TRBJ1-4
abundance: .
d_gene: TRBD1
v_gene: TRBV18
CDR3nt: TGTGCCAGCTCCCTCGGGACAGGTGGTGGTGGTGAAAAACTGTTTTTT
CDR3aa: CASSLGTGGGGEKLFF

j_gene: TRBJ1-5
abundance: .
d_gene: .
v_gene: TRBV6-1
CDR3nt: TGTGCCAGCAGTGATTTCGACATCTGGAGCAATCAGCCCCAGCATTTT
CDR3aa: CASSDFDIWSNQPQHF

j_gene: TRBJ2-1
abundance: .
d_gene: TRBD1
v_gene: TRBV11-3
CDR3nt: TGTGCCAGCAGCTTAGGGACAGGAGAGTACAATGAGCAGTTCTTC
CDR3aa: CASSLGTGEYNEQFF

j_gene: TRBJ2-7
abundance: .
d_gene: TRBD1
v_gene: TRBV18
CDR3nt: TGTGCCAGCTCCCCGGAGACAGGGGGAATCTACGAGCAGTACTTC
CDR3aa: CASSPETGGIYEQYF

j_gene: TRBJ2-3
abundance: .
d_gene: .
v_gene: TRBV5-4
CDR3nt: TGTGCCAGCAGCTTGGGGGCCTTGGGCACAGATACGCAGTATTTT
CDR3aa: CASSLGALGTDTQYF

j_gene: TRBJ1-2
abundance: .
d_gene: .
v_gene: TRBV20-1
CDR3nt: TGCAGTGCTAGAGATACAGGGAAGTTTGATTTC
CDR3aa: CSARDTGKFDF

j_gene: TRBJ2-7
abundance: .
d_gene: TRBD1
v_gene: TRBV6-5
CDR3nt: TGTGCCAGCAGTTCCGGGACAGCCAGCTCCTACGAGCAGTACTTC
CDR3aa: CASSSGTASSYEQYF

j_gene: TRBJ1-6
abundance: once
d_gene: .
v_gene: TRBV10-2
CDR3nt: TGCGCCAGCAGTTCTGGAGGGGTGGCTTCACCCCTCCACTTT
CDR3aa: CASSSGGVASPLHF

j_gene: TRBJ2-2
abundance: once
d_gene: TRBD1
v_gene: TRBV3-1/TRBV3-2
CDR3nt: TGTGCCAGCAGCCACAGGGACAGCAAAAGAACCGGGGAGCTGTTTTTT
CDR3aa: CASSHRDSKRTGELFF

j_gene: TRBJ1-1
abundance: .
d_gene: .
v_gene: TRBV6-5
CDR3nt: TGTGCCAGCAGTCGGAGGGTGGAAACTGAAGCTTTCTTT
CDR3aa: CASSRRVETEAFF

j_gene: TRBJ1-6
abundance: .
d_gene: .
v_gene: TRBV30
CDR3nt: TGTGCCTGGAGTGTATCCGGGAACCTCTATAATTCACCCCTCCACTTT
CDR3aa: CAWSVSGNLYNSPLHF

j_gene: TRBJ2-6
abundance: .
d_gene: .
v_gene: TRBV11-3
CDR3nt: TGTGCCAGCAGCTTACATGCAGACTCTGGGGCCAACGTCCTGACTTTC
CDR3aa: CASSLHADSGANVLTF

j_gene: TRBJ1-3
abundance: .
d_gene: .
v_gene: TRBV21-1
CDR3nt: TGTGCCAGCAAAGATGGGCAGGGTCGGGACACCATATATTTT
CDR3aa: CASKDGQGRDTIYF

j_gene: TRBJ2-7
abundance: .
d_gene: TRBD1
v_gene: TRBV23-1
CDR3nt: TGCGCCAGCAGTCGGGCAGGGGGCTGGAGAAGATACGAGCAGTACTTC
CDR3aa: CASSRAGGWRRYEQYF

j_gene: TRBJ1-3
abundance: .
d_gene: .
v_gene: TRBV24-1
CDR3nt: TGTGCCACCAGTGATGGGGGCACGGACACCATATATTTT
CDR3aa: CATSDGGTDTIYF

j_gene: TRBJ1-5
abundance: .
d_gene: TRBD1
v_gene: TRBV6-2/TRBV6-3
CDR3nt: TGTGCCAGCAGTTACAAGGGACAGGGGTATCAGCCCCAGCATTTT
CDR3aa: CASSYKGQGYQPQHF

j_gene: TRBJ1-1
abundance: .
d_gene: .
v_gene: TRBV25-1
CDR3nt: TGTGCCAGCAGTGCTCAGTTGTACACTGAAGCTTTCTTT
CDR3aa: CASSAQLYTEAFF

j_gene: TRBJ1-2
abundance: .
d_gene: .
v_gene: TRBV6-5
CDR3nt: TGTGCCAGCAGTTACCGGACTACTGGGGGCTACACCTTC
CDR3aa: CASSYRTTGGYTF

j_gene: TRBJ1-4
abundance: many
d_gene: .
v_gene: TRBV25-1
CDR3nt: TGTGCCAGCAGTCTAGGCGCTAATGAAAAACTGTTTTTT
CDR3aa: CASSLGANEKLFF